The 30 T cell receptor beta chains presented below share a single source sample, sequenced in a study of cytomegalovirus exposure and HLA in healthy donors. Primers: 60 Vbeta forward and 13 Jbeta reverse. Method: immunoSEQ multiplex PCR; TCRdb's copy keeps in-frame clones and lacks some. The table has roughly 200,000 clones, around 80% seen once; the top ten hold about 0.72%. Sequencing input: PBMCs. All receptors derive from a woman between 35 and 50 years old in good health and CMV-seronegative.

V and J are TRBV30 and TRBJ1-5; tentative D call: TRBD1 (6 bases). Germline CDR1 is GTSNPN and CDR2 is SVGIG (reference sequence). The CDR3 consists of 12 residues. Trimming took 1 base from V and 7 from J, leaving 8 bases between them. In DNA, the CDR3 is TGTGCCTGGAGTGCAGGGGACCAGCCCCAGCATTTT. Protein: CAWSAGDQPQHF.

The chain combines TRBV28 with TRBJ2-5; D may be TRBD1 (5 bases). Germline V gene data show CDR1 as MDHEN and CDR2 as SYDVKM. The CDR3 runs to 14 residues. V was cut by 2 bases and J by 2 bases, with 9 bases left in between. The CDR3 loop reads CASSLGHQQETQYF. The CDR3 nucleotides are TGTGCCAGCAGTTTAGGACACCAACAAGAGACCCAGTACTTC.

This chain connects TRBV13 to TRBJ2-3, with 11 bases aligning to TRBD2. V was pared by 6 bases and J by 5 bases, with 10 bases of the junction left unmatched. The CDR3 spans 16 residues. In germline, CDR1 is PRHDT, CDR2 FYEKMQ (reference sequence). This CDR3 is CASSLRLAGRGDTQYF. The CDR3 DNA reads as TGTGCCAGCAGTTTAAGACTAGCGGGGAGAGGAGATACGCAGTATTTT.

The chain joins TRBV6-6 to TRBJ1-1; D is undetermined. Germline V gene lookup returns CDR1 MNHNY and CDR2 SVGAGI (reference sequence). Trimming removed 6 bases from V and 4 bases from J, with 9 bases in between. The CDR3 is 12 residues long. CDR3 nucleotides: TGTGCCAGCAGGTTACAGAGCACTGAAGCTTTCTTT. Its translation: CASRLQSTEAFF.

This chain uses TRBV7-2 with TRBJ1-1; D is unresolved. Germline V CDR1 and CDR2: SGHTA, FQGNSA. Trimming shortened V by 6 bases and J by 4 bases, and 15 bases separated the two germline ends. The CDR3 spans 14 residues. CDR3 DNA: TGTGCCAGCAGTTTAACCTGGCTGTCCACTGAAGCTTTCTTT. Protein product: CASSLTWLSTEAFF.

This chain joins TRBV12-2 and TRBJ1-1; TRBD1 is taken as the D call from the table, unchecked against the DNA. TRBV12-2 is marked as a pseudogene. The CDR3 has 18 amino acids. Here the CDR3 DNA reads TGTGCAAGTCGCTTAGATTGGACAGGGGCTAGGGGGAACACTGAAGCTTTCTTT. This encodes CASRLDWTGARGNTEAFF.

The chain carries TRBV7-8 and TRBJ2-2, with a weak D call TRBD2 (5 bases). Trimming pared 8 bases from V and 4 bases from J, leaving 11 bases between. The CDR3 is 13 amino acids. Germline V lookup: CDR1 SGHVS, CDR2 FQNEAQ. This CDR3 is CASSLDPTGELFF. CDR3 nucleotides: TGTGCCAGCTCACTAGACCCCACCGGGGAGCTGTTTTTT.

The chain uses TRBV5-1 and TRBJ1-6; no clear D gene. The CDR3 totals 15 residues. Germline assignment: CDR1 SGHRS and CDR2 YFSETQ. V shed 0 bases and J shed 6 bases, with 10 bases lying between them. The CDR3 spells CASSLAQSVNSPLHF. The CDR3 DNA reads TGCGCCAGCAGCTTGGCCCAGTCTGTTAATTCACCCCTCCACTTT.

This clone was observed a few times. Other DNA variants within this sample encode the same CDR3. The J gene is TRBJ2-7, the V gene TRBV5-1, with a tentative D call TRBD1 (6 bases). The CDR3 extends over 14 amino acids. Germline V gene data show CDR1 as SGHRS and CDR2 as YFSETQ. V was shortened by 0 bases and J by 3 bases, with 10 bases between the two germline ends. The CDR3 loop reads CASSLGQASYEQYF. CDR3 bases: TGCGCCAGCAGCTTGGGACAGGCAAGCTACGAGCAGTACTTC.

This chain uses TRBV5-1 with TRBJ2-1, with 11 positions matching TRBD1. The germline gives CDR1 SGHRS, CDR2 YFSETQ. The CDR3 consists of 15 residues. The J segment lost 9 bases and the V segment lost 0 bases, leaving 5 bases of the junction unmatched. Here the CDR3 reads CASSLVDRGQGEQFF. CDR3 in DNA: TGCGCCAGCAGCTTGGTGGACAGGGGGCAGGGTGAGCAGTTCTTC.

This clone was recorded a few times. V gene TRBV5-1 combines with J gene TRBJ1-2, with no clear D. There are 13 residues in the CDR3. The ends were cut back, 4 bases at V and 4 bases at J, with 11 bases in the middle. Per germline, CDR1 SGHRS and CDR2 YFSETQ. The DNA for the CDR3 is TGCGCCAGCAGCATCGGCGGAAGCTATGGCTACACCTTC. This translates into CASSIGGSYGYTF.

V and J are TRBV29-1 and TRBJ2-4; the match to TRBD2 covers 13 bases. The V and J ends lost 4 bases and 0 bases, in that order; junction bases with no gene match: 9. The CDR3 runs 18 residues. CDR1 is SQVTM, CDR2 ANQGSEA, per germline. The CDR3 spells CSVGPGTSGTVAKNIQYF. Here the CDR3 DNA reads TGCAGCGTTGGCCCCGGGACTAGCGGGACTGTAGCCAAAAACATTCAGTACTTC.

V usage is TRBV30 and J usage is TRBJ1-1; D unresolved. V lost 1 base and J 10 bases, leaving 10 bases between the germline ends. Germline V gives CDR1 GTSNPN, CDR2 SVGIG (reference sequence). This CDR3 is built from 11 residues. In nucleotides, the CDR3 is TGTGCCTGGAGTGGCGGAGGTAGAGCTTTCTTT. Protein product: CAWSGGGRAFF.

The chain joins TRBV27 to TRBJ1-2; TRBD1 matches 8 bases. V lost 3 bases to trimming and J lost 7 bases; unmatched junction nucleotides: 13. Germline CDR1 is MNHEY and CDR2 is SMNVEV (reference sequence). The CDR3 has 16 residues. The DNA of the CDR3 is TGTGCCAGCAGTTTTAACATGGCAGGGGGCGGGAGTGGCTACACCTTC. It is translated as CASSFNMAGGGSGYTF.

CDR3 DNA sequence: TGTGCCAGCAGTCCCCGCGTAGTCTACGAGCAGTACTTC. This translates into CASSPRVVYEQYF. V gene TRBV6-5 combines with J gene TRBJ2-7; unclear D gene. The germline gives CDR1 MNHEY, CDR2 SVGAGI. This CDR3 has 13 amino acids. The V and J ends lost 5 bases and 3 bases respectively, with 11 bases between them.

This clone was seen once. This rearrangement joins TRBV9 to TRBJ2-7; 9 bases map to TRBD1. The CDR3 spans 16 residues. The V gene end was trimmed by 2 bases and the J gene end by 2 bases; junction bases not matched to a gene: 8. From germline, CDR1 is SGDLS and CDR2 YYNGEE. CDR3 protein: CASSVGPGQGPYEQYF. CDR3 coding DNA: TGTGCCAGCAGCGTTGGTCCGGGACAGGGTCCCTACGAGCAGTACTTC. The complete variable domain, with remaining parts taken from reference TRBV9 and TRBJ2-7, reads DSGVTQTPKHLITATGQRVTLRCSPRSGDLSVYWYQQSLDQGLQFLIQYYNGEERAKGNILERFSAQQFPDLHSELNLSSLELGDSALYFCASSVGPGQGPYEQYFGPGTRLTVT.

The chain employs TRBV19 and TRBJ1-1; no definite D call. This CDR3 has 13 residues. Trimming shortened V by 5 bases and J by 6 bases, and 13 bases separated the two germline ends. CDR1 and CDR2 from the germline V gene are LNHDA and SQIVND (reference sequence). CDR3 sequence reads: CASSSREIPEAFF. DNA of the CDR3: TGTGCCAGTAGTTCACGTGAGATCCCTGAAGCTTTCTTT.

The genes are TRBV11-3 and TRBJ1-4; D is undetermined. The CDR3 covers 15 residues. The V and J ends lost 4 bases and 5 bases respectively, with 14 bases between them. Germline assignment: CDR1 SGHNT and CDR2 YENEEA. CDR3: CASSSRGGGNEKLFF. The DNA for the CDR3 is TGTGCCAGCAGCTCTAGAGGAGGTGGGAATGAAAAACTGTTTTTT.

This clone was seen only once. One junction end disagrees with the germline gene, perhaps due to a read error. The genes are TRBV7-9 and TRBJ2-5; 14 nucleotides agree with TRBD2. Germline V gene lookup returns CDR1 SEHNR and CDR2 FQNEAQ (reference sequence). The length of the CDR3 is 17 residues. The CDR3 sequence is CSSSFTTSGRARETQYF. As DNA, the CDR3 is TGTTCCAGCAGCTTTACGACTAGCGGGAGGGCAAGGGAGACCCAGTACTTC.

The rearrangement links TRBV29-1 to TRBJ2-5, with 11 bases fitting TRBD1. The end of the DNA is better explained by TRBJ2-7, so the J call may be wrong. The CDR3 contains 17 residues. From germline, CDR1 is SQVTM and CDR2 ANQGSEA. Written as DNA, the CDR3 is TGCAGCGTTGAAGGGGACCAGGACAGGGGGCAGTTGTACGAGCAGTACTTC. Translation gives CSVEGDQDRGQLYEQYF.

CDR3 loop: CASSGGRRNTEAFF. The CDR3 DNA is TGTGCCAGCAGTGGAGGCAGGAGGAACACTGAAGCTTTCTTT. This chain links TRBV5-8 with TRBJ1-1; D unresolved. Germline CDR1 reads SGHTS; CDR2 reads YDEGEE. V was trimmed by 5 bases and J by 1 base, leaving 12 bases between them. The CDR3 is 14 residues long.

J is TRBJ2-3 and V is TRBV2, with 9 bases matching TRBD2. J was trimmed by 6 bases and V by 8 bases; bases with no gene match: 3. This CDR3 has 12 amino acids. Germline V gene lookup returns CDR1 SNHLY and CDR2 FYNNEI. The CDR3, as DNA: TGTGCCAGCGGCGGGGGGGTTGATACGCAGTATTTT. Its protein is CASGGGVDTQYF. The entire variable domain, with the rest obtained from reference TRBV2 and TRBJ2-3, is as follows: EPEVTQTPSHQVTQMGQEVILRCVPISNHLYFYWYRQILGQKVEFLVSFYNNEISEKSEIFDDQFSVERPDGSNFTLKIRSTKLEDSAMYFCASGGGVDTQYFGPGTRLTVL.

The chain recombines TRBV9 with TRBJ1-4, with no clear D. Germline V gives CDR1 SGDLS, CDR2 YYNGEE. The CDR3 is made up of 12 amino acids. V shed 0 bases and J shed 6 bases, with 3 bases lying between them. The chain's CDR3 is CASSVGDEKLFF. The DNA of the CDR3 is TGTGCCAGCAGCGTAGGCGATGAAAAACTGTTTTTT.

In its sample, this clone was seen a few times. The chain has TRBV28 and TRBJ1-5; tentatively, D is TRBD1 (6 bases). The ends were cut back, 6 bases at V and 6 bases at J, with 9 bases in the middle. Germline-derived CDR1 and CDR2 are MDHEN and SYDVKM. The CDR3 has 12 amino acids. The CDR3 loop is CASRQGFQPQHF. CDR3 DNA: TGTGCCAGCAGACAGGGATTTCAGCCCCAGCATTTT.

The sample holds a few counts of this clone. The J gene is TRBJ1-2, the V gene TRBV5-1, with 8 bases matching TRBD1. Losses at the gene ends were 0 bases for V and 1 base for J; bases not matched to a gene: 5. CDR1 is SGHRS and CDR2 is YFSETQ in the germline V gene. The CDR3 runs 16 residues. The CDR3 sequence: CASSLAGTGRNYGYTF. CDR3 DNA sequence: TGCGCCAGCAGCTTGGCCGGGACAGGACGTAACTATGGCTACACCTTC.

V usage is TRBV7-9 and J usage is TRBJ2-1; a weak D match, TRBD2 (5 bases). Looked up from germline, CDR1 is SEHNR and CDR2 is FQNEAQ (reference sequence). The germline V and J ends were trimmed by 5 bases and 1 base, with 12 bases remaining between them. CDR3 length: 15 residues. The chain's CDR3 is CASSLSGLSYNEQFF. The CDR3 DNA reads as TGTGCCAGCAGCCTCTCCGGACTTTCCTACAATGAGCAGTTCTTC.

The chain has TRBV7-9 and TRBJ2-5, with D tentatively TRBD2 (5 bases). The CDR3 spans 14 residues. Between the trimmed V and J ends, which lost 6 bases and 5 bases, there was a span of 16 bases. CDR1 and CDR2 (germline): SEHNR, FQNEAQ (reference sequence). In nucleotides, the CDR3 is TGTGCCAGCAGAAGACCTGGCCCGGGGGAGACCCAGTACTTC. Translation: CASRRPGPGETQYF.

This clone came up once. The sample contains more than one DNA sequence encoding this CDR3. V is TRBV5-1 and J is TRBJ2-5, with 7 bases fitting TRBD2. The V and J ends lost 4 bases and 5 bases, in that order; junction bases with no gene match: 5. This CDR3 has 13 residues. Germline V CDR1 and CDR2: SGHRS, YFSETQ. The DNA of the CDR3 is TGCGCCAGCAGCCCCGGGGGAGGGGAGACCCAGTACTTC. As protein: CASSPGGGETQYF. The full variable domain, in which reference TRBV5-1 and TRBJ2-5 provide the parts outside the CDR3, is KAGVTQTPRYLIKTRGQQVTLSCSPISGHRSVSWYQQTPGQGLQFLFEYFSETQRNKGNFPGRFSGRQFSNSRSEMNVSTLELGDSALYLCASSPGGGETQYFGPGTRLLVL.

This clone was seen a single time. The junction differs from germline at one of its ends, possibly a read error. The V gene is TRBV28, the J gene TRBJ2-7; 9 bases match TRBD1. CDR1 and CDR2 from the germline V gene are MDHEN and SYDVKM. This CDR3 region has 14 residues. DNA for the CDR3: TGTGCCAGCAGTTTCTCCAACCGGGACAGGGTTTCCGCCTTC. It encodes CASSFSNRDRVSAF.

This chain joins TRBV5-1 and TRBJ1-3, with 10 bases identical to TRBD1. This CDR3 has 16 amino acids. The V gene end was trimmed by 5 bases and the J gene end by 0 bases; junction bases not matched to a gene: 5. Germline V lookup: CDR1 SGHRS, CDR2 YFSETQ. This chain's CDR3 is CASSSGQGSSGNTIYF. CDR3 bases: TGCGCCAGCAGTTCGGGACAGGGGAGCTCTGGAAACACCATATATTTT.